Given below is one T cell receptor (beta chain) in context. What it binds is unknown. Profiled with immunoSEQ multiplex PCR; TCRdb holds only in-frame clones, not every one. The top ten clones hold roughly 22% of a sample with about 26,000 clones, roughly 86% of them seen once. The data stem from a study of OX40 agonist ivuxolimab in advanced cancers. Study-wide context: Clinicians treated patients with ivuxolimab, an agonistic anti-OX40 (CD134) antibody. Enrollees could have had prior anti-PD-1, anti-PD-L1 or anti-CTLA-4 therapy, which around 40% had received. Study-level points and caveats: Averaging showed that CD8+ T cells had more expanded clones than CD4+ did. The study observed clonal expansion of CD4+ and CD8+ blood T cells by week 6 at 0.1 to 3.0 mg/kg.

The sequencing used CD4+ or CD8+ T cells sorted from blood, collected in a trial of the OX40 agonist ivuxolimab. The receptor was isolated from an adult with an advanced solid tumor such as melanoma, head and neck, liver or kidney cancer.

The CDR3 nucleotides are TGTGCCAGCAGCTTAGAATTGGCGGGGGAAGAGACCCAGTACTTC. Translation gives CASSLELAGEETQYF. The chain uses TRBV11-2 and TRBJ2-5, with 7 bases aligning to TRBD2. The CDR3 contains 15 residues. Germline V CDR1 and CDR2: SGHAT, FQNNGV. The V segment lost 0 bases and the J segment 3 bases; nucleotides outside the gene matches: 4.